The rows below give T cell receptor beta chains drawn from one sample of a study of regulatory T cells in long-lasting Graves disease. TCRdb ran MiXCR on the multiplex PCR reads and lists one entry per CDR3 protein. The sample lists roughly 700,000 distinct CDR3 sequences, about 32% seen once, with around 40% in the top ten. The starting material was peripheral blood mononuclear cells (PBMCs), obtained when the disease was refractory, from a patient treated with antithyroid drugs. The source is a female donor with Graves disease. The CDR3 runs from the conserved cysteine through the conserved F or W. Fields, in order: CDR3 DNA, CDR3 protein, J gene, clone size, D gene, V gene. The D gene is left open where the match is weak. The size entry is marked missing in some rows and otherwise reads once, few, many or a size class.

DNA: TGTGCCAGCAGTTTATGGGACAGTTCTAACTATGGCTACACCTTC; CDR3: CASSLWDSSNYGYTF; J: TRBJ1-2; size: few; D: NA; V: TRBV28
DNA: TGTGCCAGCTCACCACGCCAGGGAAGAGGCTACACCTTC; CDR3: CASSPRQGRGYTF; J: TRBJ1-2; size: many; D: NA; V: TRBV18
DNA: TGTGCCAGCAGTCCGGGACTCGGGGAGCAGTACTTC; CDR3: CASSPGLGEQYF; J: TRBJ2-7; size: NA; D: NA; V: TRBV4-1
DNA: TGTGCCAGCAGCCAAGGACAGGGTTCGGGAGCTTTCTTT; CDR3: CASSQGQGSGAFF; J: TRBJ1-1; size: few; D: TRBD1; V: TRBV3-1
DNA: TGTGCCAGCAGTTTATTAGGGGGCGTCGCGGAAAAACTGTTTTTT; CDR3: CASSLLGGVAEKLFF; J: TRBJ1-4; size: few; D: TRBD1; V: TRBV27
DNA: TGTGCCAGCAGTGCTGGGAGGTTGGGCTATGGCTACACCTTC; CDR3: CASSAGRLGYGYTF; J: TRBJ1-2; size: NA; D: NA; V: TRBV25-1
DNA: TGCGCCAGCAGCTCTGGACAGGGGTTGCATGGCTACACCTTC; CDR3: CASSSGQGLHGYTF; J: TRBJ1-2; size: few; D: TRBD1; V: TRBV5-1
DNA: TGTGCCAGCAGTTTCTACAGGGCTCCACCTAACAATGAGCAGTTCTTC; CDR3: CASSFYRAPPNNEQFF; J: TRBJ2-1; size: NA; D: NA; V: TRBV27
DNA: TGCAGTGCTGAGGCCTCTAGCGGGAGACCCTACAAGCAGTACTTC; CDR3: CSAEASSGRPYKQYF; J: TRBJ2-7; size: NA; D: TRBD2; V: TRBV20-1
DNA: TGTGCCAGCAGCTCGGAGACAGGAGGGTCTAATGAAAAACTGTTTTTT; CDR3: CASSSETGGSNEKLFF; J: TRBJ1-4; size: few; D: NA; V: TRBV5-6
DNA: TGCAATGCTAGAGATCGGGGGGCCGGTGGCTATGGCTACACCTTC; CDR3: CNARDRGAGGYGYTF; J: TRBJ1-2; size: few; D: NA; V: TRBV20-1
DNA: TGTGCCAGCGCCCGAGACAGGAATAATGAAAAACTGTTTTTT; CDR3: CASARDRNNEKLFF; J: TRBJ1-4; size: NA; D: NA; V: TRBV3-1
DNA: TGTGCCAGCAGCACGATCGCGGGGCGGGAGACCCAGTACTTC; CDR3: CASSTIAGRETQYF; J: TRBJ2-5; size: NA; D: NA; V: TRBV3-1
DNA: TGTGCCAGCAACGCCGGGGGCTCCTACGAGCAGTACTTC; CDR3: CASNAGGSYEQYF; J: TRBJ2-7; size: many; D: NA; V: TRBV12-3/TRBV12-4
DNA: TGTGCCAGCAGTTTACTGTGGGGGCGAGGTCAGCCCCAGCATTTT; CDR3: CASSLLWGRGQPQHF; J: TRBJ1-5; size: few; D: NA; V: TRBV27
DNA: TGTGCCAGCAGTAAGGGTGGAGGTTACTACGAGCAGTACTTC; CDR3: CASSKGGGYYEQYF; J: TRBJ2-7; size: NA; D: NA; V: TRBV28
DNA: TGTGCCAGCAGCTTGGCTCAGATGAGAGAGACCCAGTACTTC; CDR3: CASSLAQMRETQYF; J: TRBJ2-5; size: NA; D: NA; V: TRBV5-5
DNA: TGTGCCAGCAGAAACGGGAACAATCAGCCCCAGCATTTT; CDR3: CASRNGNNQPQHF; J: TRBJ1-5; size: many; D: NA; V: TRBV6-1
DNA: TGTGCCAGTAGCCCTAGGGGGGTCATGAACACTGAAGCTTTCTTT; CDR3: CASSPRGVMNTEAFF; J: TRBJ1-1; size: few; D: NA; V: TRBV19
DNA: TGTGCCAGTAGTATGAGGACTAGCGGGAGCGGGGAGACCCAGTACTTC; CDR3: CASSMRTSGSGETQYF; J: TRBJ2-5; size: NA; D: TRBD2; V: TRBV19
DNA: TGCAGCGTTGAAGATCGCCGGACGGGGACCCAGTACTTC; CDR3: CSVEDRRTGTQYF; J: TRBJ2-5; size: few; D: NA; V: TRBV29-1
DNA: TGTGCCAGCAGTACGCGACTAGACAGGGGCTATAGCAATCAGCCCCAGCATTTT; CDR3: CASSTRLDRGYSNQPQHF; J: TRBJ1-5; size: many; D: TRBD1; V: TRBV12-3/TRBV12-4
DNA: TGTGCCAGCAGTCCAACCGGGACAGGACAAGATCAGCCCCAGCATTTT; CDR3: CASSPTGTGQDQPQHF; J: TRBJ1-5; size: few; D: TRBD1; V: TRBV27
DNA: TGTGCCTGGAGTGGAGGGACAGGGAAGACTGAAGCTTTCTTT; CDR3: CAWSGGTGKTEAFF; J: TRBJ1-1; size: few; D: TRBD1; V: TRBV30
DNA: TGCGCCAGCAGGACAGGGGTTGACTATGGCTACACCTTC; CDR3: CASRTGVDYGYTF; J: TRBJ1-2; size: NA; D: TRBD1; V: TRBV5-1
DNA: TGTGCCAGCAGCTTAGGAGCTAGCGGGACCTACGAGCAGTACTTC; CDR3: CASSLGASGTYEQYF; J: TRBJ2-7; size: many; D: TRBD2; V: TRBV5-1
DNA: TGTGCCAGCAGTGCGACGGGGTCCTCTGGAAACACCATATATTTT; CDR3: CASSATGSSGNTIYF; J: TRBJ1-3; size: few; D: NA; V: TRBV27
DNA: TGTGCCAGCAGTTTATTGCAGAGTAGTAGAAATTCACCCCTCCACTTT; CDR3: CASSLLQSSRNSPLHF; J: TRBJ1-6; size: NA; D: NA; V: TRBV27
DNA: TGTGCTAGTGGCCTCGGACGGCAGAATGAAAAACTGTTTTTT; CDR3: CASGLGRQNEKLFF; J: TRBJ1-4; size: few; D: NA; V: TRBV12-5
DNA: TGTGCCAGCAGCTTAAAGGGCGGCAATCAGCCCCAGCATTTT; CDR3: CASSLKGGNQPQHF; J: TRBJ1-5; size: NA; D: NA; V: TRBV11-2
DNA: TGTGCCAGCAGCCCCCGGGGGGTCCGGGGGACTGAAGCTTTCTTT; CDR3: CASSPRGVRGTEAFF; J: TRBJ1-1; size: NA; D: NA; V: TRBV3-1
DNA: TGTGCCAGCAGCTTTGCAGGGTCGAACTATGGCTACACCTTC; CDR3: CASSFAGSNYGYTF; J: TRBJ1-2; size: NA; D: NA; V: TRBV3-1
DNA: TGTGCCACCCATGACAGGGTTCTTAACGAGCAGTACTTC; CDR3: CATHDRVLNEQYF; J: TRBJ2-7; size: few; D: TRBD1; V: TRBV10-3
DNA: TGTGCCAGCAGGAGGGGACAGGGAAACTATGGCTACACCTTC; CDR3: CASRRGQGNYGYTF; J: TRBJ1-2; size: many; D: TRBD1; V: TRBV12-3/TRBV12-4
DNA: TGTGCCATCAGCAGGGGGGGGGAGAACACTGAAGCTTTCTTT; CDR3: CAISRGGENTEAFF; J: TRBJ1-1; size: NA; D: TRBD1; V: TRBV10-3
DNA: TGTGCCAGCAGTAGGCAGGGGAGAGGGGATGGCTACACCTTC; CDR3: CASSRQGRGDGYTF; J: TRBJ1-2; size: NA; D: NA; V: TRBV7-9
DNA: TGTGCCAGCAGTGAAAATAGAGCTTCCTACGAGCAGTACTTC; CDR3: CASSENRASYEQYF; J: TRBJ2-7; size: NA; D: NA; V: TRBV6-1
DNA: TGTGCCAGCAGCGAGGGGGAGAGAGCTAACTATGGCTACACCTTC; CDR3: CASSEGERANYGYTF; J: TRBJ1-2; size: NA; D: NA; V: TRBV6-1
DNA: TGTGCCAGCAGTGGACAGGGGGTGGGCGGCTACACCTTC; CDR3: CASSGQGVGGYTF; J: TRBJ1-2; size: NA; D: TRBD1; V: TRBV2
DNA: TGTGCCAGCAGTCCTTCGACGAGGAGGGCTGAAGCTTTCTTT; CDR3: CASSPSTRRAEAFF; J: TRBJ1-1; size: many; D: NA; V: TRBV12-3/TRBV12-4
DNA: TGCAGCGTGCGCAAACCGACTAGCGGGAAAGGGTACGAGCAGTACTTC; CDR3: CSVRKPTSGKGYEQYF; J: TRBJ2-7; size: NA; D: TRBD2; V: TRBV29-1
DNA: TGTGCTAGTGGTTTAGCGGGAGTGATGTACGAGCAGTACTTC; CDR3: CASGLAGVMYEQYF; J: TRBJ2-7; size: many; D: TRBD2; V: TRBV12-5
DNA: TGTGCCAGCACACAAACACTACTCTTGGCGGGAGACAGGTACGAGCAGTACTTC; CDR3: CASTQTLLLAGDRYEQYF; J: TRBJ2-7; size: many; D: NA; V: TRBV28
DNA: TGTGCCAGCAGTTACCAGGGGAACACTGAAGCTTTCTTT; CDR3: CASSYQGNTEAFF; J: TRBJ1-1; size: many; D: NA; V: TRBV6-2/TRBV6-3
DNA: TGTGCCTGGAGTGTACTGGGGGGATCGGACACTGAAGCTTTCTTT; CDR3: CAWSVLGGSDTEAFF; J: TRBJ1-1; size: few; D: NA; V: TRBV30
DNA: TGCAGCGTTGTAGGCAGAAGTGGCTATGGCTACACCTTC; CDR3: CSVVGRSGYGYTF; J: TRBJ1-2; size: NA; D: NA; V: TRBV29-1
DNA: TGTGCCAGCAGCTTCAGCGGGGTTTTATACGAGCAGTACTTC; CDR3: CASSFSGVLYEQYF; J: TRBJ2-7; size: NA; D: TRBD2; V: TRBV7-9
DNA: TGTGCCAGCAGCCAAGTAGACAGCAATCAGCCCCAGCATTTT; CDR3: CASSQVDSNQPQHF; J: TRBJ1-5; size: few; D: NA; V: TRBV3-1
DNA: TGTGCCAGTAACGCCGGACAGGGGGCCCTGGGGGACGAGCAGTACTTC; CDR3: CASNAGQGALGDEQYF; J: TRBJ2-7; size: few; D: TRBD1; V: TRBV19
DNA: TGCAGCGTTGATCAGGGGCTAGTCACTGAAGCTTTCTTT; CDR3: CSVDQGLVTEAFF; J: TRBJ1-1; size: NA; D: NA; V: TRBV29-1
DNA: TGTGCCAGCAGTTTAGCGGGACAGCTAGACACCATATATTTT; CDR3: CASSLAGQLDTIYF; J: TRBJ1-3; size: NA; D: TRBD1; V: TRBV28
DNA: TGTGCCAGCAGTGACTGTGAGGCCAGCTCCTATAATTCACCCCTCCACTTT; CDR3: CASSDCEASSYNSPLHF; J: TRBJ1-6; size: NA; D: NA; V: TRBV6-1
DNA: TGTGCCAGCAGCGGTCTCGCGCAGTATTTT; CDR3: CASSGLAQYF; J: TRBJ2-3; size: NA; D: NA; V: TRBV7-9
DNA: TGTGCCAGCAGCCAAGATAAGAGGGTGGGGGATATGAACACTGAAGCTTTCTTT; CDR3: CASSQDKRVGDMNTEAFF; J: TRBJ1-1; size: NA; D: NA; V: TRBV14
DNA: TGTGCCAGTAGTAACAGGGTCCCCGGTTACACTGAAGCTTTCTTT; CDR3: CASSNRVPGYTEAFF; J: TRBJ1-1; size: NA; D: NA; V: TRBV19
DNA: TGTGCCAGCACGAAAGGGACAGGGACCCACTACGAGCAGTACTTC; CDR3: CASTKGTGTHYEQYF; J: TRBJ2-7; size: many; D: TRBD1; V: TRBV6-1
DNA: TGTGCCAGTACCAAACTCATCACAGGGAACTATGGCTACACCTTC; CDR3: CASTKLITGNYGYTF; J: TRBJ1-2; size: few; D: NA; V: TRBV19